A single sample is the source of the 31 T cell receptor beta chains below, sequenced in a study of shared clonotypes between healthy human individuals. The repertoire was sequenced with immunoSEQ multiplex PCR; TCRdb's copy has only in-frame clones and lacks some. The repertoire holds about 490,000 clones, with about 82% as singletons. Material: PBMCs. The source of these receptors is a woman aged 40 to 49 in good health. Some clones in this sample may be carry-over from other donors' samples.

CDR3: CASCLAGTDTQYF. The CDR3 bases are TGCGCCAGCTGCCTAGCGGGAACAGATACGCAGTATTTT. This chain joins TRBV10-2 and TRBJ2-3; 9 bases agree with TRBD2. Germline trimming cut 8 bases from V and 3 bases from J; bases unmatched to any gene: 3. CDR1 is WSHSY and CDR2 is SAAADI in the germline V gene. This CDR3 region has 13 residues.

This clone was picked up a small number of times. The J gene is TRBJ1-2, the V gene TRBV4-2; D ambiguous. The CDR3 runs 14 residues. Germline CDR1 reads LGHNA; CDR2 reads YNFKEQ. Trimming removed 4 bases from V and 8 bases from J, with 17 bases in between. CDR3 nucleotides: TGTGCCAGCAGCCCAACGGACGGTGCTAGGGGCTACACCTTC. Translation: CASSPTDGARGYTF.

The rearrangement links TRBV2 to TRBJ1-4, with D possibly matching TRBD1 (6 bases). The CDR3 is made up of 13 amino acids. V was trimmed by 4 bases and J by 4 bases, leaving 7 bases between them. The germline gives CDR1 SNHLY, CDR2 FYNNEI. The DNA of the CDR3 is TGTGCCAGCAGTGGGGACATTAATGAAAAACTGTTTTTT. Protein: CASSGDINEKLFF.

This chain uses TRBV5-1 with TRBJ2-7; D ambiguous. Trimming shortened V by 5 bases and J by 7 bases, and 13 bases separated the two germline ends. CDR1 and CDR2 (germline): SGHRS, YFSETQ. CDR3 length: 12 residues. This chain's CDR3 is CASRLDMREQYF. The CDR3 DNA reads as TGCGCCAGCAGGTTAGATATGAGGGAGCAGTACTTC.

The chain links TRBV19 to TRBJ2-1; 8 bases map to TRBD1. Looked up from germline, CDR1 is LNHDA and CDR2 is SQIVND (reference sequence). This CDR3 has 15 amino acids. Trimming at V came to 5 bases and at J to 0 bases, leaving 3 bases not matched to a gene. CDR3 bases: TGTGCCAGTAGTCGGGACAGGAGCTCCTACAATGAGCAGTTCTTC. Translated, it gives CASSRDRSSYNEQFF.

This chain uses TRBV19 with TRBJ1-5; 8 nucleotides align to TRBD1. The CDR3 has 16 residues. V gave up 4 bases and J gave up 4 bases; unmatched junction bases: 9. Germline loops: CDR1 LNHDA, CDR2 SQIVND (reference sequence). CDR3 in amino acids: CASSTVRTGNNQPQHF. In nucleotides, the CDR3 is TGTGCCAGTAGTACCGTCCGGACAGGGAATAATCAGCCCCAGCATTTT. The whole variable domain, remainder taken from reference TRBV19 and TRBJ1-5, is DGGITQSPKYLFRKEGQNVTLSCEQNLNHDAMYWYRQDPGQGLRLIYYSQIVNDFQKGDIAEGYSVSREKKESFPLTVTSAQKNPTAFYLCASSTVRTGNNQPQHFGDGTRLSIL.

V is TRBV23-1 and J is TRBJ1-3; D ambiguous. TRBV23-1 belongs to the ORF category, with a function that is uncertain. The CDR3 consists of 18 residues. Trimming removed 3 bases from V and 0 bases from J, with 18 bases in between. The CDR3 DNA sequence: TGCGCCAGCAGTCACCCATTTAATAGGCAGGCCTCTGGAAACACCATATATTTT. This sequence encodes CASSHPFNRQASGNTIYF.

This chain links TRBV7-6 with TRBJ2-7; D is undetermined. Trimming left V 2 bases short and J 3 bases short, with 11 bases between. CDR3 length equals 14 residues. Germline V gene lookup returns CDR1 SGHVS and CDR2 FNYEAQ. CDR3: CASSLSGQIYEQYF. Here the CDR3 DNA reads TGTGCCAGCAGCTTATCGGGTCAGATCTACGAGCAGTACTTC.

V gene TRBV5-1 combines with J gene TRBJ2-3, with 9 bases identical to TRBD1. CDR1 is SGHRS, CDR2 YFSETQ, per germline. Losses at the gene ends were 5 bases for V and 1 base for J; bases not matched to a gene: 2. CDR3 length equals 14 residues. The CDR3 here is CASRQGAGTDTQYF. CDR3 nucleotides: TGCGCCAGCAGACAGGGGGCGGGCACAGATACGCAGTATTTT.

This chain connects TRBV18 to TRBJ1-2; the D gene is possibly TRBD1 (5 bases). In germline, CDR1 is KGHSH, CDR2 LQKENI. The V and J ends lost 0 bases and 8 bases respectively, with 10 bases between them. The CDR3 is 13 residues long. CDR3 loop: CASSPPSGRGYTF. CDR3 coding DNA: TGTGCCAGCTCACCACCCTCGGGACGCGGCTACACCTTC.

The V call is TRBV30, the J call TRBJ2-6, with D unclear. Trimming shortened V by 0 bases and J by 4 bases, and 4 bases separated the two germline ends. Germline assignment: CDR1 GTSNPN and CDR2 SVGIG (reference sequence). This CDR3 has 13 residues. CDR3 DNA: TGTGCCTGGAGTGTACCCGGGGCCAACGTCCTGACTTTC. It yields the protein CAWSVPGANVLTF. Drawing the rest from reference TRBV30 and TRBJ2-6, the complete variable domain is SQTIHQWPATLVQPVGSPLSLECTVEGTSNPNLYWYRQAAGRGLQLLFYSVGIGQISSEVPQNLSASRPQDRQFILSSKKLLLSDSGFYLCAWSVPGANVLTFGAGSRLTVL.

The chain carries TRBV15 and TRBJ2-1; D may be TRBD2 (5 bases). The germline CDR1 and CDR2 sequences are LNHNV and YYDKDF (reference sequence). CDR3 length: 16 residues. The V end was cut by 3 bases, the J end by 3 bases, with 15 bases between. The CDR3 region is CATSSLPGRRYNEQFF. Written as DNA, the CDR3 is TGTGCCACCAGCAGCCTGCCGGGGAGACGCTACAATGAGCAGTTCTTC.

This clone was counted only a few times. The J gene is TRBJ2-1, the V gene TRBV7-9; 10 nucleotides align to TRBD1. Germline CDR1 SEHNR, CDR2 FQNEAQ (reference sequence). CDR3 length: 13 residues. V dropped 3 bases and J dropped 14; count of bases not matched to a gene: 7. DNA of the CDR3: TGTGCCAGCAGCTTGTCCGACAGGGGGCAAAAGTTCTTC. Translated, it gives CASSLSDRGQKFF.

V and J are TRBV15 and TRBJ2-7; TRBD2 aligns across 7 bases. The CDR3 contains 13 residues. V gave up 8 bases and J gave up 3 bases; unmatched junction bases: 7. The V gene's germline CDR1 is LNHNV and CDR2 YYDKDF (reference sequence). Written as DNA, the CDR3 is TGTGCCACCTCACGGGAGGCATACTACGAGCAGTACTTC. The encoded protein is CATSREAYYEQYF.

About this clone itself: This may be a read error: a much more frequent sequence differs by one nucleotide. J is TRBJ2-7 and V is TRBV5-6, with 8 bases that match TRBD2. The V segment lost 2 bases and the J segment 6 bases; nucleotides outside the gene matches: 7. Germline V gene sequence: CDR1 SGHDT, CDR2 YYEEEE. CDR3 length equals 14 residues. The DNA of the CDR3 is TGTGCCAGCAGCTTTTCGAGACTAGCGAGCGAGCAGTACTTC. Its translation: CASSFSRLASEQYF.

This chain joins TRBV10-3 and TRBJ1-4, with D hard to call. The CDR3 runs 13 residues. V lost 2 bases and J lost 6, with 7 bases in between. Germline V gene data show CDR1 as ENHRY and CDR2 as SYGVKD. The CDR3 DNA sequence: TGTGCCATCAGTGAGGGCAGACATGAAAAACTGTTTTTT. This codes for CAISEGRHEKLFF.

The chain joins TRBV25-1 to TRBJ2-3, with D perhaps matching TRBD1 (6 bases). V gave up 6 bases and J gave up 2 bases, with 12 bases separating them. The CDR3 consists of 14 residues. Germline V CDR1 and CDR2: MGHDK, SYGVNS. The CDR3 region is CASRDRTLTDTQYF. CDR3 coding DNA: TGTGCCAGCAGAGACAGGACCCTCACAGATACGCAGTATTTT.

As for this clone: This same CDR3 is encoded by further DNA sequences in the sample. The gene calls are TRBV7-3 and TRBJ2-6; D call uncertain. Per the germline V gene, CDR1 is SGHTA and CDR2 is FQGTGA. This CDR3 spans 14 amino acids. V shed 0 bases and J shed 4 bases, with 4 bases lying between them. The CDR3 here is CASSLTGGANVLTF. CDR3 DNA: TGTGCCAGCAGCTTAACGGGCGGGGCCAACGTCCTGACTTTC.

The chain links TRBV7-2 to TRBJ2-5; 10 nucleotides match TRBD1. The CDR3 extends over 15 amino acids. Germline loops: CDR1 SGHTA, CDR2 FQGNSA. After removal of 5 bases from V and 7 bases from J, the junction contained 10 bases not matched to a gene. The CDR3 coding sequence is TGTGCCAGCAGCGTAAACGACAGGGGGCAGGTGACCCAGTACTTC. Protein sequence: CASSVNDRGQVTQYF.

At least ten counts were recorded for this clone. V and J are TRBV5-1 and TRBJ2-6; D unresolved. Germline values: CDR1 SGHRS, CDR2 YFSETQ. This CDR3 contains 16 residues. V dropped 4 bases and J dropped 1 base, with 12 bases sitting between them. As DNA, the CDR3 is TGCGCCAGCAGCCCCTACGGAACATCTGGGGCCAACGTCCTGACTTTC. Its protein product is CASSPYGTSGANVLTF.

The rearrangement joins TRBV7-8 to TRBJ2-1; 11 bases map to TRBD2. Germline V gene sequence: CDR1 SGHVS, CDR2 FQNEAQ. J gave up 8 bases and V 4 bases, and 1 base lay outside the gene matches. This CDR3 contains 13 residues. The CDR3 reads CASSSLAGDEQFF. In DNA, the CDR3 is TGTGCCAGCAGCTCACTAGCGGGGGATGAGCAGTTCTTC.

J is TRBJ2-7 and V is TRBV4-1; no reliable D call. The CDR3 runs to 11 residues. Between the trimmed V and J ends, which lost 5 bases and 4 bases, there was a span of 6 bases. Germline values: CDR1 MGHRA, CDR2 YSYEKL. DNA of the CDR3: TGCGCCAGCAGCAACGGGTACGAGCAGTACTTC. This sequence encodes CASSNGYEQYF.

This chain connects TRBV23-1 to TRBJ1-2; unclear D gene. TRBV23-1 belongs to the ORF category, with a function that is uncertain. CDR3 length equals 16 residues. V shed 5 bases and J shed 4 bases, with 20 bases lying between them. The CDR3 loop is CASSYIVRRKTYGYTF. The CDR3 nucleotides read TGCGCCAGCAGTTATATCGTACGCAGAAAGACCTATGGCTACACCTTC.

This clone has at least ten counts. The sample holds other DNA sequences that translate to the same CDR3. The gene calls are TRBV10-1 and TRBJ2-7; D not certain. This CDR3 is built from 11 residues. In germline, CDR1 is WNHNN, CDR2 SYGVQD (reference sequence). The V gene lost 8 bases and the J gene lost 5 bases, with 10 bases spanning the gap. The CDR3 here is CASQGSDEQYF. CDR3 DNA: TGCGCCAGCCAAGGAAGCGACGAGCAGTACTTC.

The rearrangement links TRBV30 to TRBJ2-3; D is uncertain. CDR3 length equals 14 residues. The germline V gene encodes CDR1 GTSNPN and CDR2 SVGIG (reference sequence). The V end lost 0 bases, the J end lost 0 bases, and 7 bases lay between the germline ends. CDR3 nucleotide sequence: TGTGCCTGGAGTGTAAGCACAAGCACAGATACGCAGTATTTT. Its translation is CAWSVSTSTDTQYF.

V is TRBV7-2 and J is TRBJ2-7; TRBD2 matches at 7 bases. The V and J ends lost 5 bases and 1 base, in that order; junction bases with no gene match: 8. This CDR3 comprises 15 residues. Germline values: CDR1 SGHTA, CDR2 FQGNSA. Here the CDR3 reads CASSPKTSRSYEQYF. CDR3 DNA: TGTGCCAGCAGCCCCAAGACTAGCAGATCCTACGAGCAGTACTTC.

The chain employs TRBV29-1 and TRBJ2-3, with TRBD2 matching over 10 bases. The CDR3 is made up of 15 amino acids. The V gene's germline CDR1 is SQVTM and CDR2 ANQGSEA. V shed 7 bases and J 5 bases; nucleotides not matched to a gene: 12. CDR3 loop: CSAGGTSDSQDTQYF. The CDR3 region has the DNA TGCAGCGCTGGCGGGACTAGCGACTCGCAAGATACGCAGTATTTT.

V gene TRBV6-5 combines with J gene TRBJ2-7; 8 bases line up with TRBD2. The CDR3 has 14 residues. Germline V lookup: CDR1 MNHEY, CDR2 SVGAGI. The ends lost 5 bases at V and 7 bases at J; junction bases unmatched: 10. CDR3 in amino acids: CASSVGTRGGEQYF. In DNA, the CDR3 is TGTGCCAGCAGTGTCGGGACTAGGGGAGGAGAGCAGTACTTC.

This CDR3 reads CASSFIGLAGDEQFF. In nucleotides, the CDR3 is TGTGCCAGCAGTTTTATCGGACTAGCGGGAGACGAGCAGTTCTTC. The gene calls are TRBV6-6 and TRBJ2-1; 13 bases agree with TRBD2. The CDR3 is made up of 15 amino acids. V lost 4 bases and J lost 10; bases outside the gene matches: 7. Germline values: CDR1 MNHNY, CDR2 SVGAGI (reference sequence).

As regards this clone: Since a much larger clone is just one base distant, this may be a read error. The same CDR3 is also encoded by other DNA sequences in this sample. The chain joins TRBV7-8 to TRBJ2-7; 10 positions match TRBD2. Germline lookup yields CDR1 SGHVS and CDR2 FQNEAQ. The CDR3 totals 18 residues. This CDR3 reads CASSLFSSGSPWAGDKYF. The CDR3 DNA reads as TGCGCCAGCAGCTTATTTTCTAGCGGGAGCCCCTGGGCGGGAGACAAGTACTTC.

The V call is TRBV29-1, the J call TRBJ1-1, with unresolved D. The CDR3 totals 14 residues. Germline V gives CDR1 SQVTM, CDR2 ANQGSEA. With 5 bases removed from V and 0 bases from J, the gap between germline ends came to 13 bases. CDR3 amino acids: CSVLLTIMNTEAFF. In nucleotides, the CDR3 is TGCAGCGTTCTTCTCACAATCATGAACACTGAAGCTTTCTTT. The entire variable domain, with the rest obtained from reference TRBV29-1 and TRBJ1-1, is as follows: SAVISQKPSRDICQRGTSLTIQCQVDSQVTMMFWYRQQPGQSLTLIATANQGSEATYESGFVIDKFPISRPNLTFSTLTVSNMSPEDSSIYLCSVLLTIMNTEAFFGQGTRLTVV.